This T cell receptor (beta chain) was profiled in a study of CD8+ T cells in alopecia areata. Whole-study results and caveats: Tofacitinib significantly reduced both scalp clonality and expanded CD8+ clones among the top 100. Alopecia totalis/universalis scalp especially showed more expanded CD8+ clones than normal scalp. Many of the expanded lesional clones endured in scalp and blood while on tofacitinib.

cDNA prepared by RNA extraction and subsequent reverse transcription served as the template for sequencing. Repertoires were generated with immunoSEQ multiplex PCR, while TCRdb's copy carries only in-frame clones and drops some. Of about 90,000 clones listed, roughly 45% are singletons. V was pared by 5 bases and J by 2 bases, with 12 bases between. Germline assignment: CDR1 SEHNR and CDR2 FQNEAQ (reference sequence). The CDR3 has 14 amino acids. Comments on this clone: What it recognizes is unknown.

The treatment was: oral pan-JAK inhibitor, 5-10 mg twice daily. The rearrangement links TRBV7-9 to TRBJ2-5; D is unclear. The clonotype originates from a human donor with alopecia areata. The source material was CD8+ T cells sorted from blood, sampled at week 24, from a patient treated with tofacitinib. The CDR3 coding sequence is TGTGCCAGCAGCCATGACACGCGGCAAGAGACCCAGTACTTC. Amino acid sequence: CASSHDTRQETQYF.